This is a list of T cell receptor beta chains from one sample in a study of blood T cell dynamics during melanoma immunotherapy. The protocol was immunoSEQ multiplex PCR, while the TCRdb copy is restricted to in-frame clones and leaves out a portion. The sample consists of more than 5,000 clones, 87% of them appearing once. Sequenced material: blood, taken from a patient treated with checkpoint blockade. The receptors were gathered from a human donor with melanoma. Both conserved end residues are part of each CDR3. D genes are given only for firm matches.

V gene,D gene,J gene,CDR3 protein
TRBV7-9,TRBD1,TRBJ2-2,CASSPPGQGFSGELFF
TRBV6-5,.,TRBJ1-1,CASSYSHYGNTEAFF
TRBV9,.,TRBJ1-3,CASSEAPWDTIYF
TRBV11-3,.,TRBJ2-1,CASSPMGDPYNEQFF
TRBV13,TRBD2,TRBJ2-1,CASSFRTSEIYNEQFF
TRBV6-5,.,TRBJ1-1,CASSLLGGGTEAFF
TRBV27,TRBD1,TRBJ2-1,CASSPSGTATYNEQFF
TRBV7-9,.,TRBJ2-6,CASSPRSRGSGANVLTF
TRBV28,.,TRBJ1-4,CASSLLSGVTNEKLFF
TRBV9,.,TRBJ1-5,CASTKIKTDCNQPQHF
TRBV19,.,TRBJ2-3,CASSPGFTDTQYF
TRBV15,.,TRBJ2-7,CATSRESGQIYEQYF
TRBV5-6,.,TRBJ1-1,CASSLGRQPNTEAFF
TRBV10-3,.,TRBJ2-7,CAISESAGSTYEQYF
TRBV30,.,TRBJ1-1,CAWSPPNTEAFF
TRBV5-4,TRBD1,TRBJ2-3,CASSRGTGGSTDTQYF
TRBV6-5,.,TRBJ1-2,CATGHANYGYTF
TRBV19,.,TRBJ1-1,CASSTYFAETEAFF
TRBV5-6,TRBD1,TRBJ1-5,CASSYEGAPSQPQHF
TRBV19,.,TRBJ2-2,CASRLGLNTGELFF
TRBV5-6,.,TRBJ1-4,CASSGLYRDEKLFF
TRBV18,.,TRBJ2-7,CASSPEVGSSYEQYF
TRBV19,TRBD1,TRBJ1-5,CASHTGTGDNQPQHF
TRBV6-6,.,TRBJ2-5,CASIRQLGETQYF
TRBV9,.,TRBJ2-1,CASSVGGGVHYNEQFF
TRBV6-1,TRBD2,TRBJ2-7,CASSAPWGGTPYEQYF
TRBV21-1,.,TRBJ1-2,CASSKGGTGGIGYTF
TRBV4-3,TRBD1,TRBJ1-2,CASSRVTGENYGYTF
TRBV5-4,.,TRBJ2-3,CASSLAKSPFTDTQYF
TRBV18,.,TRBJ1-2,CASSLTRQADNYGYTF
TRBV7-2,.,TRBJ1-2,CASTPRTETYGYTF
TRBV7-8,.,TRBJ1-2,CASSLGGSYGYTF
TRBV7-2,.,TRBJ2-1,CASSLRTWKYNEQFF
TRBV2,TRBD2,TRBJ2-1,CASSDPSGSSYNEQFF
TRBV7-2,.,TRBJ1-5,CASSLALTESQHF
TRBV7-2,.,TRBJ2-3,CASRKEVGGTPDTQYF
TRBV9,.,TRBJ2-7,CASSPQVGGYEQYF
TRBV7-8,TRBD1,TRBJ1-2,CASSYTGQNYGYTF
TRBV4-2,.,TRBJ2-1,CASSQVLGRYNEQFF
TRBV30,.,TRBJ1-6,CAAPGASNSPLHF